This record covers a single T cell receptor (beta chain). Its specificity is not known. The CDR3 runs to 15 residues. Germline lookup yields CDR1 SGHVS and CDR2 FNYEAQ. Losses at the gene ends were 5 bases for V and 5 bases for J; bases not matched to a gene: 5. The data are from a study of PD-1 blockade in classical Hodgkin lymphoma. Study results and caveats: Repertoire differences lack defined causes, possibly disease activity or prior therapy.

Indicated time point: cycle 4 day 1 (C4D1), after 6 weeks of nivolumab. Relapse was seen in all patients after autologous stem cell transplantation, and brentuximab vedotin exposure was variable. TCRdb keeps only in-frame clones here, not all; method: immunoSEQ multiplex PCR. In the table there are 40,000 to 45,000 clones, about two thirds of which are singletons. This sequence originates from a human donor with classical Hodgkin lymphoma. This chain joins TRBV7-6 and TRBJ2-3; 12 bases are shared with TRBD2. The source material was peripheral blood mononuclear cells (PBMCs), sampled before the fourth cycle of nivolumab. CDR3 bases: TGTGCCAGCAGCCCAACTAGCGGGGGGAGAGATACGCAGTATTTT. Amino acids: CASSPTSGGRDTQYF.